The 28 T cell receptor beta chains below all came from one sample that was sequenced in a study of cytomegalovirus exposure and HLA in healthy donors. In the PCR, 60 Vbeta and 13 Jbeta primers were used. TCRdb keeps only in-frame clones here, not all; method: immunoSEQ multiplex PCR. This table holds about 94,000 clones, over 65% found once. The specimen was PBMCs. The receptors were sampled from a woman aged 55-69 years in good health and CMV-seronegative.

CDR3 in DNA: TGTGCCAGTAGTATAGCTGTTCAGAAAGAGACCCAGTACTTC. Translated: CASSIAVQKETQYF. The V gene is TRBV19, the J gene TRBJ2-5; D gene ambiguous. Trimming removed 1 base from V and 3 bases from J, with 9 bases in between. Germline CDR1 reads LNHDA; CDR2 reads SQIVND (reference sequence). This CDR3 is built from 14 residues. The full variable domain, rest sourced from reference TRBV19 and TRBJ2-5, is DGGITQSPKYLFRKEGQNVTLSCEQNLNHDAMYWYRQDPGQGLRLIYYSQIVNDFQKGDIAEGYSVSREKKESFPLTVTSAQKNPTAFYLCASSIAVQKETQYFGPGTRLLVL.

The chain's CDR3 is CASSPGLAGGEETQYF. The CDR3, as DNA: TGTGCCAGCAGCCCGGGACTAGCGGGGGGGGAAGAGACCCAGTACTTC. The V call is TRBV7-2, the J call TRBJ2-5; 16 nucleotides match TRBD2. Germline CDR1 SGHTA, CDR2 FQGNSA. The CDR3 consists of 16 residues. V lost 5 bases, J lost 3 bases, and 3 bases stayed unmatched.

This clone turned up a few times. V usage is TRBV29-1 and J usage is TRBJ2-2; D unresolved. This CDR3 spans 13 amino acids. V was shortened by 1 base and J by 4 bases, with 7 bases between the two germline ends. In germline, CDR1 is SQVTM, CDR2 ANQGSEA. The CDR3 DNA follows: TGCAGCGTTGAAGCAGTACGCACCGGGGAGCTGTTTTTT. This encodes CSVEAVRTGELFF.

The chain couples TRBV7-2 to TRBJ1-5; possibly TRBD1 for D (6 bases). Germline CDR1 and CDR2: SGHTA and FQGNSA. The V end lost 4 bases, the J end lost 5 bases, and 12 bases lay between the germline ends. This CDR3 contains 14 residues. This CDR3 is CASSSDSEYQPQHF. The CDR3 DNA reads TGTGCCAGCAGCTCGGACAGTGAATATCAGCCCCAGCATTTT.

The chain combines TRBV7-2 with TRBJ2-3; D gene unclear. Germline-derived CDR1 and CDR2 are SGHTA and FQGNSA. V was cut by 6 bases and J by 5 bases, with 6 bases left in between. The CDR3 totals 11 residues. Here the CDR3 reads CASRSLDTQYF. DNA for the CDR3: TGTGCCAGCAGGTCCCTAGATACGCAGTATTTT. Full variable domain (remainder filled in from reference TRBV7-2 and TRBJ2-3): GAGVSQSPSNKVTEKGKDVELRCDPISGHTALYWYRQSLGQGLEFLIYFQGNSAPDKSGLPSDRFSAERTGGSVSTLTIQRTQQEDSAVYLCASRSLDTQYFGPGTRLTVL.

The chain uses TRBV9 and TRBJ1-2; TRBD1 agrees at 9 bases. The germline CDR1 and CDR2 sequences are SGDLS and YYNGEE. CDR3 length: 14 residues. With 0 bases clipped from V and 3 bases from J, the junction kept 0 bases outside the gene matches. In DNA form, the CDR3 reads TGTGCCAGCAGCGTAGGGACAGGGGACTATGGCTACACCTTC. Translation: CASSVGTGDYGYTF.

The CDR3 coding sequence is TGTGCCATCAGCCAACAGGGGAACACTGAAGCTTTCTTT. This codes for CAISQQGNTEAFF. The rearrangement uses TRBV10-3 and TRBJ1-1; possible D gene TRBD1, 6 bases. Trimming stripped 6 bases from V and 1 base from J, with 9 bases between. The CDR3 contains 13 residues. Germline V gives CDR1 ENHRY, CDR2 SYGVKD.

This clone was observed a handful of times. The V call is TRBV4-3, the J call TRBJ1-2, with D unclear. Trimming took off 4 bases at V and 5 bases at J, with 14 bases between the two ends. Germline-derived CDR1 and CDR2 are LGHNA and YSLEER. There are 14 residues in the CDR3. The CDR3 reads CASSLKAGTYGYTF. CDR3 sequence (DNA): TGCGCCAGCAGCCTGAAGGCAGGAACTTATGGCTACACCTTC.

The genes are TRBV6-5 and TRBJ2-5, with TRBD1 identical over 10 bases. With V trimmed by 4 bases and J by 4 bases, 6 bases remained unmatched. This CDR3 is built from 15 residues. The germline V gene has CDR1 MNHEY and CDR2 SVGAGI. CDR3 bases: TGTGCCAGCAGTTTGACAGGGGGCCTGTCAGAGACCCAGTACTTC. It encodes CASSLTGGLSETQYF.

This clone was observed a single time. V usage is TRBV11-3 and J usage is TRBJ2-1; tentatively, D is TRBD2 (6 bases). The CDR3 length is 14 residues. The V gene's germline CDR1 is SGHNT and CDR2 YENEEA. V lost 4 bases, J lost 6 bases, and 13 bases lay in between. CDR3 loop: CASSSLVGGNEQFF. For the CDR3, the DNA is TGTGCCAGCAGCTCCTTGGTCGGGGGCAATGAGCAGTTCTTC.

The V and J genes are TRBV2 and TRBJ2-7; 9 bases are a match to TRBD1. This CDR3 spans 14 amino acids. CDR1 is SNHLY, CDR2 FYNNEI, per germline. The J segment lost 1 base and the V segment lost 6 bases, leaving 4 bases of the junction unmatched. The chain's CDR3 is CASSSGTGSYEQYF. The CDR3 DNA sequence: TGTGCCAGCAGCTCCGGGACAGGGTCCTACGAGCAGTACTTC.

The genes are TRBV5-6 and TRBJ2-6; D possibly corresponds to TRBD2 (5 bases). The CDR3 contains 16 residues. Germline lookup yields CDR1 SGHDT and CDR2 YYEEEE. The V end lost 4 bases, the J end lost 0 bases, and 11 bases lay between the germline ends. The CDR3 coding sequence is TGTGCCAGCAGCCCGCGGGCGGTCTCTGGGGCCAACGTCCTGACTTTC. Translated: CASSPRAVSGANVLTF.

The genes are TRBV28 and TRBJ2-5, with a tentative D call TRBD2 (7 bases). The CDR3 is made up of 13 amino acids. Trimming took off 6 bases at V and 4 bases at J, with 12 bases between the two ends. The V gene's germline CDR1 is MDHEN and CDR2 SYDVKM. The CDR3 is CASRTRGGETQYF. DNA of the CDR3: TGTGCCAGCAGGACAAGGGGGGGAGAGACCCAGTACTTC.

The V and J genes are TRBV28 and TRBJ1-2, with 9 bases matching TRBD1. Trimming cost V 10 bases and J 8 bases; bases outside gene matches: 11. CDR1 MDHEN and CDR2 SYDVKM come from the germline V gene. The CDR3 consists of 13 residues. CDR3 coding DNA: TGTGCCATTGCCGGGACAGGGAGGTTAGGCTACACCTTC. It codes for CAIAGTGRLGYTF.

The chain combines TRBV19 with TRBJ1-1; D is uncertain. V lost 4 bases, J lost 0 bases, and 6 bases lay in between. Germline V gene sequence: CDR1 LNHDA, CDR2 SQIVND (reference sequence). The CDR3 is 13 residues long. In nucleotides, the CDR3 is TGTGCCAGTAGTAGTCAGGTGAACACTGAAGCTTTCTTT. It codes for CASSSQVNTEAFF.

The gene calls are TRBV2 and TRBJ2-2; unclear D gene. V lost 5 bases and J 4 bases, leaving 11 bases between the germline ends. Germline loops: CDR1 SNHLY, CDR2 FYNNEI. This CDR3 is 14 amino acids long. CDR3 DNA sequence: TGTGCCAGCAGTAGACTGGCGGCCACCGGGGAGCTGTTTTTT. Protein sequence: CASSRLAATGELFF.

The chain joins TRBV18 to TRBJ2-7, with TRBD1 matching 8 bases. With 4 bases clipped from V and 0 bases from J, the junction kept 5 bases outside the gene matches. This CDR3 comprises 15 residues. Germline V gene data show CDR1 as KGHSH and CDR2 as LQKENI. The CDR3 loop is CASSLGTGNSYEQYF. The CDR3 nucleotides are TGTGCCAGCTCACTAGGGACAGGAAACTCCTACGAGCAGTACTTC.

V and J are TRBV7-2 and TRBJ1-4, with D unclear. V was shortened by 3 bases and J by 8 bases, with 16 bases between the two germline ends. Looked up from germline, CDR1 is SGHTA and CDR2 is FQGNSA. CDR3 size: 15 residues. The DNA of the CDR3 is TGTGCCAGCAGCTTGAATGGGCCTCGAGCCGAAAAACTGTTTTTT. This gives the protein CASSLNGPRAEKLFF.

The chain carries TRBV28 and TRBJ2-5; no clear D gene. V gave up 6 bases and J gave up 1 base, with 15 bases separating them. The CDR3 covers 15 residues. CDR1 and CDR2 (germline): MDHEN, SYDVKM. This CDR3 reads CASSPPGSSQETQYF. The CDR3 DNA is TGTGCCAGCAGCCCCCCCGGGTCAAGCCAAGAGACCCAGTACTTC.

This clone was counted between two and nine times. The chain combines TRBV4-3 with TRBJ1-2; D unclear. The V end was cut by 0 bases, the J end by 8 bases, with 13 bases between. The CDR3 sequence is 14 residues long. CDR1 and CDR2 (germline): LGHNA, YSLEER. CDR3 bases: TGCGCCAGCAGCCAAGAAGGGCGTCCGGGGGGCTACACCTTC. Its protein is CASSQEGRPGGYTF.

This chain joins TRBV7-6 and TRBJ2-7, with 7 nucleotides matching TRBD1. After removal of 10 bases from V and 5 bases from J, the junction contained 8 bases not matched to a gene. The germline V gene encodes CDR1 SGHVS and CDR2 FNYEAQ. The CDR3 runs to 12 residues. CDR3 in DNA: TGTGCCATCATGACAGGGCCTAACGAGCAGTACTTC. Residues: CAIMTGPNEQYF.

This chain links TRBV7-2 with TRBJ1-1, with D perhaps TRBD1 (5 bases). The CDR3 is made up of 16 amino acids. Trimming took off 1 base at V and 3 bases at J, with 15 bases between the two ends. From germline, CDR1 is SGHTA and CDR2 FQGNSA. Here the CDR3 DNA reads TGTGCCAGCAGCTTAGTTGGGGGGGTTAGGGACACTGAAGCTTTCTTT. It yields the protein CASSLVGGVRDTEAFF.

CDR3 amino acids: CASSVLAGNNEQFF. CDR3 in DNA: TGTGCCAGCAGCGTCCTAGCGGGAAACAATGAGCAGTTCTTC. The genes are TRBV9 and TRBJ2-1, with 9 bases fitting TRBD2. This CDR3 is built from 14 residues. The V gene end was trimmed by 2 bases and the J gene end by 5 bases; junction bases not matched to a gene: 2. Germline lookup yields CDR1 SGDLS and CDR2 YYNGEE.

The chain carries TRBV5-1 and TRBJ2-1, with D possibly matching TRBD2 (6 bases). CDR1 is SGHRS and CDR2 is YFSETQ in the germline V gene. The V end was cut by 4 bases, the J end by 0 bases, with 14 bases between. This CDR3 has 16 amino acids. CDR3 loop: CASSGSAGSSYNEQFF. CDR3 DNA sequence: TGCGCCAGCAGCGGATCAGCGGGCAGCTCCTACAATGAGCAGTTCTTC.

V is TRBV7-2 and J is TRBJ2-5; D possibly corresponds to TRBD1 (7 bases). CDR1 is SGHTA, CDR2 FQGNSA, per germline. The CDR3 covers 14 residues. The V end was cut by 1 base, the J end by 5 bases, with 11 bases between. CDR3 sequence: CASSLGQGLETQYF. In nucleotides, the CDR3 is TGTGCCAGCAGCTTAGGACAGGGACTGGAGACCCAGTACTTC.

The chain employs TRBV7-8 and TRBJ2-7; perhaps TRBD1 as D (5 bases). This CDR3 has 14 residues. The V and J ends lost 1 base and 3 bases respectively, with 10 bases between them. Germline values: CDR1 SGHVS, CDR2 FQNEAQ. CDR3 sequence: CASSLEQGYYEQYF. CDR3 nucleotide sequence: TGTGCCAGCAGCTTAGAGCAGGGCTACTACGAGCAGTACTTC.

This clone was found a few times. The gene calls are TRBV10-1 and TRBJ1-1; TRBD1 matches at 8 bases. The CDR3 length is 12 residues. CDR1 is WNHNN, CDR2 SYGVQD, per germline (reference sequence). V lost 6 bases and J lost 7; bases outside the gene matches: 4. The CDR3 sequence: CASSGQGHEAFF. The CDR3 bases are TGCGCCAGCAGCGGACAGGGACATGAAGCTTTCTTT.

The chain joins TRBV19 to TRBJ1-2; D might be TRBD1 (6 bases). V lost 6 bases to trimming and J lost 0 bases, with 14 bases between them. CDR1 and CDR2 from the germline V gene are LNHDA and SQIVND (reference sequence). There are 15 residues in the CDR3. The DNA of the CDR3 is TGTGCCAGTAGCACTCAGACAGGAACTAACTATGGCTACACCTTC. Encoded protein: CASSTQTGTNYGYTF.